These 21 T cell receptor beta chains share one sample of origin, sequenced in a study of blood T cells in healthy people across ages (dated by TCRdb to the mid-2010s). Library preparation employed 5' RACE. TCRdb records Illumina HiSeq 2500 as the sequencer. A second PCR of about 6 to 12 cycles was performed with a sample-barcoded 5' primer and a J-beta primer mix. TCRdb ran its own pipeline on the public reads, namely fastp trimming at Q25 and MiXCR clone calling, and kept in-frame beta chains. Identical CDR3 protein sequences are pooled into one entry, listed with their most common genes and DNA. The sample data list approximately 800,000 distinct CDR3 sequences, and around 25% of these were observed just once. The top ten clones comprise roughly 3.5% of the sample. Separately, the same data were catalogued under a study of T cells of mothers and their children.

The sequencing sample was made of blood. These receptors originate from a boy younger than 18 in good health.

The sample holds a few counts of this clonotype. J is TRBJ2-3 and V is TRBV28; 11 bases line up with TRBD1. This CDR3 is 18 amino acids long. Germline V gene data show CDR1 as MDHEN and CDR2 as SYDVKM. Unmatched junction bases numbered 15, after V lost 3 bases and J lost 7 bases. The CDR3 region has the DNA TGTGCCAGCAGTTTTCAAACACTCCGGGACAGGGGGTTTAATACGCAGTATTTT. Protein sequence: CASSFQTLRDRGFNTQYF.

Of note for this clonotype: This may be a read error, as it is one base from a much larger clone. The chain has TRBV7-2 and TRBJ1-2; D is unclear. Trimming took 2 bases from V and 8 from J, leaving 6 bases between them. CDR1 and CDR2 (germline): SGHTA, FQGNSA. The CDR3 contains 11 residues. The CDR3: CASSLRVGYTF. CDR3 bases: TGTGCCAGCAGCTTAAGGGTCGGCTACACCTTC.

This clonotype was counted a few times. V usage is TRBV20-1 and J usage is TRBJ1-6; D gene unclear. The CDR3 length is 16 residues. CDR1 and CDR2 (germline): DFQATT, SNEGSKA (reference sequence). Trimming stripped 3 bases from V and 0 bases from J, with 12 bases between. In DNA form, the CDR3 reads TGCAGTGCTAGGACACAGACAAGCTCCTATAATTCACCCCTCCACTTT. Its protein product is CSARTQTSSYNSPLHF.

The rearrangement uses TRBV6-2 or TRBV6-3 and TRBJ1-6; D possibly corresponds to TRBD1 (6 bases). The CDR3 is made up of 17 amino acids. V lost 4 bases and J lost 5, with 18 bases in between. Germline loops: CDR1 MNHEY, CDR2 SVGEGT. The CDR3 coding sequence is TGTGCCAGCAGTTCGCCACAGGGATTTTACGATAATTCACCCCTCCACTTT. This codes for CASSSPQGFYDNSPLHF.

This chain links TRBV20-1 with TRBJ1-3; D unresolved. Germline assignment: CDR1 DFQATT and CDR2 SNEGSKA (reference sequence). V was trimmed by 0 bases and J by 0 bases, leaving 12 bases between them. The CDR3 runs 16 residues. CDR3 coding DNA: TGCAGTGCTAGAGACACCGGTGGTGTCTCTGGAAACACCATATATTTT. Encoded protein: CSARDTGGVSGNTIYF.

The chain carries TRBV28 and TRBJ1-5; D might be TRBD1 (5 bases). Looked up from germline, CDR1 is MDHEN and CDR2 is SYDVKM. The CDR3 loop spans 15 amino acids. Trimming cost V 6 bases and J 7 bases, with 19 bases left between them. Here the CDR3 reads CASRRNQGVRQPQHF. The CDR3 DNA reads TGTGCCAGCAGACGAAACCAGGGAGTACGGCAGCCCCAGCATTTT.

The chain couples TRBV20-1 to TRBJ2-7, with D tentatively TRBD2 (5 bases). V was shortened by 4 bases and J by 6 bases, with 13 bases between the two germline ends. The CDR3 is made up of 12 amino acids. Germline V gene sequence: CDR1 DFQATT, CDR2 SNEGSKA (reference sequence). The CDR3 here is CSAKGGGSEQYF. CDR3 nucleotides: TGCAGTGCTAAAGGAGGTGGGTCCGAGCAGTACTTC.

The chain links TRBV10-3 to TRBJ2-1, with 7 bases lining up with TRBD2. V shed 6 bases and J 6 bases; nucleotides not matched to a gene: 8. This CDR3 spans 14 amino acids. The germline CDR1 and CDR2 sequences are ENHRY and SYGVKD. The CDR3 here is CAISTSEKGNEQFF. The DNA for the CDR3 is TGTGCCATCAGCACTAGCGAGAAAGGCAATGAGCAGTTCTTC.

This chain links TRBV20-1 with TRBJ1-4, with 12 bases lining up with TRBD1. The V segment lost 5 bases and the J segment 7 bases; nucleotides outside the gene matches: 8. Germline-derived CDR1 and CDR2 are DFQATT and SNEGSKA (reference sequence). The CDR3 contains 15 residues. The CDR3 nucleotides read TGCAGTGCTCTCCGGGACAGGGGGCTAAGTGAAAAACTGTTTTTT. Translated, it gives CSALRDRGLSEKLFF.

There are a few counts of this clonotype. V usage is TRBV12-3 or TRBV12-4 and J usage is TRBJ2-5; D is unresolved. The J call is doubtful: the DNA matches TRBJ2-7 better. This CDR3 comprises 14 residues. The CDR3, as DNA: TGTGCCAGCAGTTTGCAGGACCTGATCTACGAGCAGTACTTC. Protein sequence: CASSLQDLIYEQYF.

This clonotype was seen a single time. This chain connects TRBV11-1 to TRBJ1-2; tentatively, D is TRBD1 (6 bases). The CDR3 is made up of 14 amino acids. Germline assignment: CDR1 SGHAT and CDR2 FQDESV (reference sequence). With 3 bases removed from V and 8 bases from J, the gap between germline ends came to 16 bases. This chain's CDR3 is CASSFSTGGYGYTF. As DNA, the CDR3 is TGTGCCAGCAGCTTTTCGACAGGAGGATACGGCTACACCTTC.

This clonotype has just a few counts. This chain uses TRBV7-9 with TRBJ1-2, with 8 bases fitting TRBD1. Trimming took 1 base from V and 6 from J; bases not matched to a gene: 7. This CDR3 spans 15 amino acids. Germline lookup yields CDR1 SEHNR and CDR2 FQNEAQ (reference sequence). The CDR3 loop reads CASSLEGSTGDGYTF. CDR3 DNA: TGTGCCAGCAGCTTAGAGGGATCGACAGGGGATGGCTACACCTTC. The full variable domain, rest sourced from reference TRBV7-9 and TRBJ1-2, is DTGVSQNPRHKITKRGQNVTFRCDPISEHNRLYWYRQTLGQGPEFLTYFQNEAQLEKSRLLSDRFSAERPKGSFSTLEIQRTEQGDSAMYLCASSLEGSTGDGYTFGSGTRLTVV.

The chain has TRBV12-3 or TRBV12-4 and TRBJ2-7; tentative D call: TRBD2 (6 bases). The CDR3 has 15 residues. V was cut by 8 bases and J by 3 bases, with 20 bases left in between. The CDR3 bases are TGTGCCAGCTCCCATGGCTCCTCGACTAGCTACGAGCAGTACTTC. Translation: CASSHGSSTSYEQYF.

This clonotype has only a few counts. The chain has TRBV20-1 and TRBJ2-7; maybe TRBD1 (5 bases). Trimming cost V 6 bases and J 3 bases, with 15 bases left between them. The CDR3 extends over 13 amino acids. Germline CDR1 reads DFQATT; CDR2 reads SNEGSKA (reference sequence). The CDR3 bases are TGCAGTGCCGTTAGGGGTGATCACTACGAGCAGTACTTC. Protein product: CSAVRGDHYEQYF.

This chain links TRBV6-5 with TRBJ1-3; D is undetermined. The CDR3 runs to 14 residues. V was shortened by 6 bases and J by 4 bases, with 13 bases between the two germline ends. From germline, CDR1 is MNHEY and CDR2 SVGAGI. CDR3 in amino acids: CASSHRGGGNTIYF. The CDR3, as DNA: TGTGCCAGCAGCCACCGGGGAGGAGGAAACACCATATATTTT.

This clonotype was counted between two and nine times. This chain joins TRBV7-2 and TRBJ1-3; the match to TRBD1 covers 8 bases. CDR1 and CDR2 from the germline V gene are SGHTA and FQGNSA. The trim removed 1 base at V and 4 bases at J, leaving 6 bases unmatched. There are 16 residues in the CDR3. CDR3 amino acids: CASSLGVSGGGNTIYF. The CDR3 bases are TGTGCCAGCAGCTTAGGAGTTTCAGGGGGCGGAAACACCATATATTTT.

This clonotype was found a few times. The chain couples TRBV29-1 to TRBJ1-1, with D possibly matching TRBD1 (5 bases). Germline CDR1 is SQVTM and CDR2 is ANQGSEA. The CDR3 is made up of 14 amino acids. V dropped 6 bases and J dropped 2 bases, with 16 bases sitting between them. The CDR3 reads CSVLGELSNTEAFF. The CDR3 DNA reads TGCAGCGTCCTAGGGGAGCTAAGCAACACTGAAGCTTTCTTT. Variable domain in full (rest from reference TRBV29-1 and TRBJ1-1): SAVISQKPSRDICQRGTSLTIQCQVDSQVTMMFWYRQQPGQSLTLIATANQGSEATYESGFVIDKFPISRPNLTFSTLTVSNMSPEDSSIYLCSVLGELSNTEAFFGQGTRLTVV.

This clonotype was seen more than once but under ten times. V gene TRBV7-9 combines with J gene TRBJ2-7; D unclear. V was trimmed by 2 bases and J by 2 bases, leaving 7 bases between them. CDR1 is SEHNR, CDR2 FQNEAQ, per germline (reference sequence). The CDR3 sequence is 13 residues long. CDR3 loop: CASSLHGTYEQYF. The CDR3, as DNA: TGTGCCAGCAGCTTACACGGAACCTACGAGCAGTACTTC.

In this sample, this clonotype turned up a few times. The V gene is TRBV9, the J gene TRBJ1-2; D uncertain. Deletions cut 8 bases from V and 6 bases from J, with 29 bases between. The germline gives CDR1 SGDLS, CDR2 YYNGEE. CDR3 length: 17 residues. The CDR3 coding sequence is TGTGCCAGGGCCCTTATTTCTCCCACGACTGGATTGCATGGCTACACCTTC. Translated: CARALISPTTGLHGYTF. Full variable domain (remainder filled in from reference TRBV9 and TRBJ1-2): DSGVTQTPKHLITATGQRVTLRCSPRSGDLSVYWYQQSLDQGLQFLIQYYNGEERAKGNILERFSAQQFPDLHSELNLSSLELGDSALYFCARALISPTTGLHGYTFGSGTRLTVV.

This clonotype was seen only a few times. The chain combines TRBV2 with TRBJ2-7, with 9 bases identical to TRBD1. This CDR3 comprises 13 residues. Per the germline V gene, CDR1 is SNHLY and CDR2 is FYNNEI. V shed 4 bases and J 5 bases; nucleotides not matched to a gene: 3. The CDR3 loop reads CASSGGQGNEQYF. CDR3 in DNA: TGTGCCAGCAGTGGGGGACAGGGTAACGAGCAGTACTTC.

V and J are TRBV28 and TRBJ2-7; 8 bases agree with TRBD2. Germline values: CDR1 MDHEN, CDR2 SYDVKM. V dropped 10 bases and J dropped 3; count of bases not matched to a gene: 11. The CDR3 length is 14 residues. In DNA, the CDR3 is TGTGCCACCTTCGGCGGCGGGGGGTACTACGAGCAGTACTTC. Translation: CATFGGGGYYEQYF.